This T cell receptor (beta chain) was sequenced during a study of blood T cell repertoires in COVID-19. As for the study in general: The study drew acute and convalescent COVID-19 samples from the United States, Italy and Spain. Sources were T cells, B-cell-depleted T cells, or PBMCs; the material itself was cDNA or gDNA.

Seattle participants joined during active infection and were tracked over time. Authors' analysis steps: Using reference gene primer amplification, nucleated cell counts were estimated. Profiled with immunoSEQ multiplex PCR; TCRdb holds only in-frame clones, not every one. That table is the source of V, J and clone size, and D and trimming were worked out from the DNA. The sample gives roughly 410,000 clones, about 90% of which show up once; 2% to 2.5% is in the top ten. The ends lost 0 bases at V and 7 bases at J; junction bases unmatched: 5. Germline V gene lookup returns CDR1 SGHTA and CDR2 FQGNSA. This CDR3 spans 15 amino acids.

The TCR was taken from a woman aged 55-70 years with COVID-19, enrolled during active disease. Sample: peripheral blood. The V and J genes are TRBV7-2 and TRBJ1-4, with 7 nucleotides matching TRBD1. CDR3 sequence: CASSLALTGPEKLFF. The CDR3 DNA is TGTGCCAGCAGCTTAGCCTTGACAGGGCCTGAAAAACTGTTTTTT.